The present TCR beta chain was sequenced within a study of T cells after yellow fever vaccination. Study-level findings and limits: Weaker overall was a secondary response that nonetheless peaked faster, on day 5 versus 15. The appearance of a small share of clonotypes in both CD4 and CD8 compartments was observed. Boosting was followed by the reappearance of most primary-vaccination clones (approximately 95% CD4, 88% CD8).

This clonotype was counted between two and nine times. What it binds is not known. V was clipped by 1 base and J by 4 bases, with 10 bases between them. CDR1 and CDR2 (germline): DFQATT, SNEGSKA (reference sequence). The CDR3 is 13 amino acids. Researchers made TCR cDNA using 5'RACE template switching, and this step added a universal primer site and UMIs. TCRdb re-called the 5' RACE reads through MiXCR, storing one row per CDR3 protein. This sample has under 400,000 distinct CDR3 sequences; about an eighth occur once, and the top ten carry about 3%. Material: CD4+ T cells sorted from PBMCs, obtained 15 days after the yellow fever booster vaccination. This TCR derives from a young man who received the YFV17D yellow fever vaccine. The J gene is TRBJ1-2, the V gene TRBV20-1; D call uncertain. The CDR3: CSARVQSSYGYTF. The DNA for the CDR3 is TGCAGTGCTAGAGTCCAAAGCTCCTATGGCTACACCTTC.